This passage covers 7 T cell receptor beta chains from one sample sequenced in a study of blood T cells in healthy people across ages. Sample-barcoded 5' priming and a J-beta primer mix drove a second PCR of about 6 to 12 cycles. TCRdb called the 5' RACE reads again in MiXCR, with one record for every CDR3 protein. The data contain around 2 million distinct CDR3 sequences, around 42% of them singletons. Specimen: blood. These receptors all come from a human donor in good health.

This clonotype appeared a few times. The germline gene is not matched at one end of the junction; a read error may be the cause. The rearrangement joins TRBV28 to TRBJ2-7; 8 bases are shared with TRBD1. This CDR3 region has 16 residues. Per the germline V gene, CDR1 is MDHEN and CDR2 is SYDVKM. The DNA of the CDR3 is TGTGCCAGCAGTTTATTCGGACAGGGAGGCTTCTACGGGCAGTACTTC. Its translation: CASSLFGQGGFYGQYF.

This clonotype has more than one count but fewer than ten. This rearrangement joins TRBV5-1 to TRBJ2-7; weak D call: TRBD1 (5 bases). The end of the DNA is better explained by TRBJ2-5, so the J call may be wrong. The CDR3 runs to 15 residues. The germline gives CDR1 SGHRS, CDR2 YFSETQ. For the CDR3, the DNA is TGCGCCAGCAGCCCCCCTATTGACAGCAGAGAGACCCAGTACTTC. It codes for CASSPPIDSRETQYF.

This rearrangement joins TRBV12-3 or TRBV12-4 to TRBJ2-1; perhaps D is TRBD1 or TRBD2 (6 bases each). The CDR3 sequence is 14 residues long. With 3 bases removed from V and 9 bases from J, the gap between germline ends came to 15 bases. The CDR3 protein is CASSFLGGHGEQFF. CDR3 nucleotide sequence: TGTGCCAGCAGTTTTTTGGGGGGCCATGGTGAGCAGTTCTTC.

The V and J genes are TRBV5-1 and TRBJ2-7; D gene uncertain. With 4 bases removed from V and 5 bases from J, the gap between germline ends came to 13 bases. Germline values: CDR1 SGHRS, CDR2 YFSETQ. The CDR3 is 13 amino acids. The CDR3 DNA reads as TGCGCCAGCAGCACCCAGATCGGTAACGAGCAGTACTTC. Amino acids: CASSTQIGNEQYF.

V is TRBV9 and J is TRBJ1-6; D unresolved. CDR3 length: 16 residues. Trimming removed 5 bases from V and 10 bases from J, with 22 bases in between. Germline CDR1 reads SGDLS; CDR2 reads YYNGEE. The CDR3 loop is CASSSFKAPGGSPLHF. CDR3 nucleotide sequence: TGTGCCAGCAGTTCCTTCAAGGCTCCAGGTGGATCACCCCTCCACTTT.

This clonotype was seen only a few times. The V call is TRBV29-1, the J call TRBJ2-5; 9 bases match TRBD1. V dropped 0 bases and J dropped 3; count of bases not matched to a gene: 5. Germline lookup yields CDR1 SQVTM and CDR2 ANQGSEA. CDR3 length: 15 amino acids. CDR3 protein: CSVEDTGTGKETQYF. Written as DNA, the CDR3 is TGCAGCGTTGAAGATACTGGGACAGGGAAAGAGACCCAGTACTTC.

In this sample, this clonotype turned up many times. This chain connects TRBV28 to TRBJ2-7; D tentatively fits TRBD1 or TRBD2 (5 bases each). V was clipped by 1 base and J by 5 bases, with 21 bases between them. Germline V gene lookup returns CDR1 MDHEN and CDR2 SYDVKM. The CDR3 consists of 17 residues. The CDR3 coding sequence is TGTGCCAGCAGTTTATCCCAGGACTGGGGACCTCCCCACGAGCAGTACTTC. This translates into CASSLSQDWGPPHEQYF.